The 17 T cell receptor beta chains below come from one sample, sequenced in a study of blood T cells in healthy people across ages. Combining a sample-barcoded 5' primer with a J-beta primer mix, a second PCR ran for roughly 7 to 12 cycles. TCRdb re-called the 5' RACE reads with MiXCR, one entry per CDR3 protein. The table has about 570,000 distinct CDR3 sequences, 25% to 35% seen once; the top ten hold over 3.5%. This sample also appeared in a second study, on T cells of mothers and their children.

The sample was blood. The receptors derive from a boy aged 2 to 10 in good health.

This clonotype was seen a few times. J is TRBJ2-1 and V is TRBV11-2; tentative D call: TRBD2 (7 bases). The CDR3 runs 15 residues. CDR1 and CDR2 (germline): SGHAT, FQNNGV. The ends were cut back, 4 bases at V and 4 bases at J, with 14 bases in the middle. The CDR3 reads CASSSTGGVYNEQFF. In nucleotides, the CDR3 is TGTGCCAGCAGCTCAACGGGGGGCGTTTACAATGAGCAGTTCTTC.

CDR3 in DNA: TGTGCCAGCAGCCAAGGGGCTAGCGGGGACAATGAGCAGTTCTTC. Encoded protein: CASSQGASGDNEQFF. This sequence joins TRBV3-1 and TRBJ2-5, with 9 bases lining up with TRBD2. The J call could be wrong; TRBJ2-1 is a better fit for the DNA end. The germline gives CDR1 LGHDT, CDR2 YNNKEL (reference sequence). The CDR3 runs 15 residues.

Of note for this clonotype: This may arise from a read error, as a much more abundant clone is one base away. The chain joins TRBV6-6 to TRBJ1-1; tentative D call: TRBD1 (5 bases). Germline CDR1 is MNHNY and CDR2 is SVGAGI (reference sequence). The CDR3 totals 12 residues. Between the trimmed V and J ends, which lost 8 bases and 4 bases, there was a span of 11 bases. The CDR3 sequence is CASGGGGTEAFF. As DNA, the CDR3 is TGTGCCAGCGGCGGGGGTGGCACTGAAGCTTTCTTT.

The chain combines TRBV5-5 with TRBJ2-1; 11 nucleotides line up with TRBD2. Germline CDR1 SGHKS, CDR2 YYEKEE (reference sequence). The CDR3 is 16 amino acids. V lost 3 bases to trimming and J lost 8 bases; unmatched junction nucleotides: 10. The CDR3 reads CASSYGLAGRDHEQFF. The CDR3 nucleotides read TGTGCCAGCAGCTACGGACTAGCGGGCCGCGACCATGAGCAGTTCTTC.

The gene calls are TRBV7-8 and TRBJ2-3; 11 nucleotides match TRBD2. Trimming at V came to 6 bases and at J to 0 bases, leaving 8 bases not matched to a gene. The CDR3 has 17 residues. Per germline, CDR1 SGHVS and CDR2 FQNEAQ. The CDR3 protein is CASSSSGRARSTDTQYF. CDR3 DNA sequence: TGTGCCAGCAGTAGTAGCGGGAGGGCCCGTAGCACAGATACGCAGTATTTT.

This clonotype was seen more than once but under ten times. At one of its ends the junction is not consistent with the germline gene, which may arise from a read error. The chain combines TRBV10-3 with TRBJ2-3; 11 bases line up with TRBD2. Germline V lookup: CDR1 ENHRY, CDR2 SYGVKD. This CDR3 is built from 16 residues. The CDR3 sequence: CAISEIAGGLAETQYF. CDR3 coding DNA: TGTGCCATCAGTGAGATAGCGGGAGGGCTTGCCGAGACCCAGTACTTT.

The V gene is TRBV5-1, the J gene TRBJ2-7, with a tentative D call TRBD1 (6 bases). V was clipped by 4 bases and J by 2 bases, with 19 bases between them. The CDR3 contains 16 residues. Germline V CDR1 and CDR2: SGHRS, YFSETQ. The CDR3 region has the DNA TGCGCCAGCAGCGATCTGAAGGGGGTGAAAGCCTACGAGCAGTACTTC. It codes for CASSDLKGVKAYEQYF.

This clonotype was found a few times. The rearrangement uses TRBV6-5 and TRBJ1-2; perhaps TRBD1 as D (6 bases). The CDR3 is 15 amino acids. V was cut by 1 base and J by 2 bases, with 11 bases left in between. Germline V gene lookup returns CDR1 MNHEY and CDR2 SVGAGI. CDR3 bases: TGTGCCAGCAGTTACTTCGCAGGGGCAAACTATGGCTACACCTTC. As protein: CASSYFAGANYGYTF.

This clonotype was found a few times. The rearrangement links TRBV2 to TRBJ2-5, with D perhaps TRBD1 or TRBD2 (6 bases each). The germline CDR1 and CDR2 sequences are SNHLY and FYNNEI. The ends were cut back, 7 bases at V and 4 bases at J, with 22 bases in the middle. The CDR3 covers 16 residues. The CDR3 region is CASMRFTGAGTETQYF. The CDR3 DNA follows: TGTGCCAGCATGCGTTTTACGGGGGCCGGAACAGAGACCCAGTACTTC. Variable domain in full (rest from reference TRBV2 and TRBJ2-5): EPEVTQTPSHQVTQMGQEVILRCVPISNHLYFYWYRQILGQKVEFLVSFYNNEISEKSEIFDDQFSVERPDGSNFTLKIRSTKLEDSAMYFCASMRFTGAGTETQYFGPGTRLLVL.

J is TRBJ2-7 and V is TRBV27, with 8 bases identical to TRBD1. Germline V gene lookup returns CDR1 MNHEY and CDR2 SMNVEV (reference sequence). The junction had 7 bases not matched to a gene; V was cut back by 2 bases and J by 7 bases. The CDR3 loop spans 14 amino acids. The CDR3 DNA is TGTGCCAGCAGTTTAAGTCGGACAGGGTGGGAGCAGTACTTC. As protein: CASSLSRTGWEQYF.

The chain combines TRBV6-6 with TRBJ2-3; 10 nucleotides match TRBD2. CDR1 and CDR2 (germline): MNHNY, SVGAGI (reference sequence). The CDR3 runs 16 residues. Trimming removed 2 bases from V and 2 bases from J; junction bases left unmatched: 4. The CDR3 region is CASSYKAGGFTDTQYF. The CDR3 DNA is TGTGCCAGCAGTTACAAAGCGGGAGGGTTCACAGATACGCAGTATTTT.

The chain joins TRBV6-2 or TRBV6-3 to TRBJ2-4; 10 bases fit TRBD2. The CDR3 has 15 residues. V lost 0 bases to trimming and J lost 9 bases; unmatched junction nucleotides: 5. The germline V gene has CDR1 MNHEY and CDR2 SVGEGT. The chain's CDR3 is CASSYSASGGGIQYF. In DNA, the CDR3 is TGTGCCAGCAGTTACTCGGCTAGCGGGGGAGGCATTCAGTACTTC.

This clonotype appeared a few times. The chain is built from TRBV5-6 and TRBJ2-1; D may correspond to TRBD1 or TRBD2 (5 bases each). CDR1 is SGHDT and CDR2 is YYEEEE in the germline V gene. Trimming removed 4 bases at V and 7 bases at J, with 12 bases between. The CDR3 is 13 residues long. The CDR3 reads CASSRDVGNEQFF. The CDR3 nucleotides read TGTGCCAGCAGCCGGGACGTGGGGAATGAGCAGTTCTTC.

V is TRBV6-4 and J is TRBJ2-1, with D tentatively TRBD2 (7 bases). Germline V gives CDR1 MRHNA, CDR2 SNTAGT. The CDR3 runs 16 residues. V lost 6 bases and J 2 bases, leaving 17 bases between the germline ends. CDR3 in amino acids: CASSPMGAGAYNEQFF. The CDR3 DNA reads TGTGCCAGCAGCCCCATGGGGGCGGGGGCCTACAATGAGCAGTTCTTC.

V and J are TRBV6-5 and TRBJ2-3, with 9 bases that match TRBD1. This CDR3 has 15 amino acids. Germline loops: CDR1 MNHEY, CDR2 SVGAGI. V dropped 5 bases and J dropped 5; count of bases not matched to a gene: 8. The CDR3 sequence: CASSLYRGPGDTQYF. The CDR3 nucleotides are TGTGCCAGCAGTCTCTACAGGGGGCCCGGAGATACGCAGTATTTT.

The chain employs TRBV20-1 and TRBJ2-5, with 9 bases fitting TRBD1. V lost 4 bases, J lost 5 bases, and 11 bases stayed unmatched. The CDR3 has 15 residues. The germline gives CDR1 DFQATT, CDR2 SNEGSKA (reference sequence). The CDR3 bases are TGCAGTGCTACAGGGGGAACAGGGGGCGTCGAGACCCAGTACTTC. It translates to CSATGGTGGVETQYF.

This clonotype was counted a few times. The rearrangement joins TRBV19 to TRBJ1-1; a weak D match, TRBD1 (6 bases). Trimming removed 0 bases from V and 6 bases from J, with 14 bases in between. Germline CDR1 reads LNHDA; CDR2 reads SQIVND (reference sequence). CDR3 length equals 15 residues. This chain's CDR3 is CASSIDRGAPSEAFF. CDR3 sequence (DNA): TGTGCCAGTAGTATAGATCGGGGGGCGCCGTCTGAAGCTTTCTTT.